Listed below are T cell receptor beta chains from one sample, sequenced in a study of T cell repertoires in cytomegalovirus infection. MiXCR, run by TCRdb on the reads, gives a single entry per CDR3 protein. The sample has more than 350,000 distinct CDR3 sequences; 25% to 40% are singletons. Sequences were obtained from PBMCs. These receptors were collected from a human donor in good health (CMV status not recorded). Some clones in this sample may be carry-over from other donors' samples. Both conserved end residues are part of each CDR3. The D gene is left open where the match is weak. Clone sizes are given selectively: once, few, many, or a class where the clone is expanded.

v_call	j_call	d_call	clone_size	cdr3_aa	cdr3_nt
TRBV7-3	TRBJ2-3	TRBD2	few	CASSPGTSGITQYF	TGTGCCAGCAGCCCTGGGACTAGCGGGATAACGCAGTATTTT
TRBV12-3/TRBV12-4	TRBJ2-2	.	.	CASRSAEIGELFF	TGTGCCAGCAGGTCGGCGGAAATCGGGGAGCTGTTTTTT
TRBV28	TRBJ2-5	TRBD2	.	CASSSRILAGMETQYF	TGTGCCAGCAGTTCTAGAATCCTAGCGGGGATGGAGACCCAGTACTTC
TRBV7-3	TRBJ2-5	TRBD2	.	CASSPSGGPVETQYF	TGTGCCAGCAGCCCAAGCGGGGGGCCCGTAGAGACCCAGTACTTC
TRBV5-5	TRBJ1-1	.	few	CASTGVKGTEAFF	TGTGCCAGCACCGGAGTGAAGGGAACTGAAGCTTTCTTT
TRBV4-2	TRBJ1-1	TRBD1	many	CASSQDRGADTEAFF	TGTGCCAGCAGCCAAGACAGGGGGGCGGACACTGAAGCTTTCTTT
TRBV6-5	TRBJ1-1	.	.	CDSSPGRAFEAFF	TGTGACAGCAGCCCAGGACGGGCCTTTGAAGCTTTCTTT
TRBV14	TRBJ2-1	.	few	CASSQDKPPIYNEQFF	TGTGCCAGCAGCCAAGATAAGCCCCCAATCTACAATGAGCAGTTCTTC
TRBV5-6	TRBJ2-5	.	once	CASSLQLQETQYF	TGTGCCAGCAGCTTGCAGTTACAAGAGACCCAGTACTTC
TRBV4-2	TRBJ1-2	.	.	CASSQGRQASSDGYTF	TGTGCCAGCAGCCAAGGGAGACAGGCTAGTTCGGATGGCTACACCTTC
TRBV4-2	TRBJ2-7	.	few	CASSQETQGGGQQYF	TGTGCCAGCAGCCAAGAAACCCAGGGGGGAGGGCAGCAGTACTTC
TRBV19	TRBJ2-1	.	.	CASSIRPLNEQLF	TGTGCCAGTAGTATACGACCCCTCAATGAGCAGTTATTC
TRBV10-3	TRBJ1-2	TRBD1	many	CAISSNSGTGSRVYGYTF	TGTGCCATCAGCTCAAACTCCGGGACAGGGAGCAGGGTCTATGGCTACACCTTC
TRBV29-1	TRBJ2-7	.	few	CSVESTTTYEQYF	TGCAGCGTTGAATCGACCACCACCTACGAGCAGTACTTC
TRBV12-3/TRBV12-4	TRBJ1-6	.	.	CASSLRQLNSPLHF	TGTGCCAGCAGTTTGCGGCAGCTGAATTCACCCCTCCACTTT
TRBV7-9	TRBJ1-2	TRBD1	.	CASSPTGTGYGYTF	TGTGCCAGCAGCCCCACCGGGACAGGCTATGGCTACACCTTC
TRBV7-2	TRBJ1-2	.	many	CASSLAGYTGLYGYTF	TGTGCCAGCAGCTTAGCGGGCTACACAGGTCTATATGGCTACACCTTC
TRBV7-2	TRBJ2-1	.	.	CASSLARRSCGRPSYNEPFF	TGTGCCAGCAGCTTAGCTCGGAGAAGCTGTGGGCGACCCTCCTACAATGAGCCGTTCTTC
TRBV12-3/TRBV12-4	TRBJ2-7	.	.	CASSPQGPVGYEQYF	TGTGCCAGCAGCCCGCAGGGTCCGGTCGGTTACGAGCAGTACTTC
TRBV12-3/TRBV12-4	TRBJ2-7	.	few	CASSFSGPAGEQYF	TGTGCCAGCAGTTTTTCAGGCCCCGCCGGCGAGCAGTACTTC
TRBV5-1	TRBJ1-1	.	.	CASSPAGGRNTEAFF	TGCGCCAGCAGCCCAGCCGGGGGACGTAACACTGAAGCTTTCTTT
TRBV12-3/TRBV12-4	TRBJ1-1	TRBD1	few	CASSPGQGIMNTEAFF	TGTGCCAGCAGTCCAGGACAGGGAATCATGAACACTGAAGCTTTCTTT
TRBV2	TRBJ2-6	TRBD1	few	CASHHDRGPVNNVLTF	TGTGCCAGCCACCACGACAGGGGGCCCGTCAACAACGTCCTGACTTTC
TRBV27	TRBJ1-6	TRBD1	.	CASSHNPGQGRVNNSPLHF	TGTGCCAGCAGTCATAACCCGGGACAGGGAAGGGTAAATAATTCACCCCTCCACTTT
TRBV5-4	TRBJ2-3	.	few	CASSDARLSRTKSSTDTQYF	TGTGCCAGCAGCGATGCACGATTGAGCAGAACTAAATCTAGCACAGATACGCAGTATTTT
TRBV5-4	TRBJ2-1	TRBD2	few	CASSLLAGAQYEQFF	TGTGCCAGCAGCTTACTAGCGGGGGCCCAGTACGAGCAGTTCTTC
TRBV7-6	TRBJ2-7	TRBD1	many	CASSSYKKDRTSYEQYF	TGTGCCAGCAGCTCGTACAAAAAGGACAGGACCTCCTACGAGCAGTACTTC
TRBV19	TRBJ1-6	.	.	CASNPGAYNSPLHF	TGTGCCAGTAACCCAGGGGCTTATAATTCACCCCTCCACTTT
TRBV7-9	TRBJ2-4	.	.	CASSLIDDTELFF	TGTGCCAGCAGCTTAATTGACGATACTGAGCTGTTCTTC
TRBV6-4	TRBJ2-7	TRBD1	.	CASSGPWTGGETYEQYF	TGTGCCAGCAGTGGACCCTGGACAGGGGGAGAGACCTACGAGCAGTACTTC
TRBV7-6	TRBJ2-1	TRBD2	.	CASSDPSGAAYSEQFF	TGTGCCAGCAGCGATCCTAGCGGGGCGGCCTACAGTGAGCAGTTTTTC
TRBV7-2	TRBJ2-7	.	.	CASRPNTLSYEKYF	TGTGCCAGCAGACCCAACACACTATCCTACGAGAAGTACTTC
TRBV28	TRBJ2-5	TRBD1	few	CASSPTGDRERETQYF	TGTGCCAGCAGCCCGACAGGGGATCGGGAGAGAGAGACCCAGTACTTC
TRBV12-3/TRBV12-4	TRBJ2-3	.	.	CASNRETDTQYF	TGTGCCAGCAACAGGGAGACAGATACGCAGTATTTT
TRBV6-2/TRBV6-3	TRBJ2-2	.	few	CASTTGRTGELFF	TGTGCCAGCACCACAGGCCGCACCGGGGAGCTGTTTTTT
TRBV9	TRBJ1-5	.	.	CASGGGYSNQPQHF	TGTGCCAGCGGAGGGGGATATAGCAATCAGCCCCAGCATTTT
TRBV4-1	TRBJ2-7	.	.	CSSSQDRRHSYEQYF	TGTTCCAGCAGCCAAGATCGGCGTCACTCCTACGAGCAGTACTTC
TRBV5-6	TRBJ1-5	.	.	CASSSTGLSNQPQHF	TGTGCCAGCAGCTCCACAGGGCTAAGCAATCAGCCCCAGCATTTT
TRBV7-2	TRBJ2-7	TRBD2	many	CASSLGGTSYEQYF	TGTGCCAGCAGCTTAGGCGGGACTAGCTACGAGCAGTACTTC
TRBV12-3/TRBV12-4	TRBJ1-3	.	.	CASSWLGGNTIYF	TGTGCCAGCAGTTGGCTGGGAGGAAACACCATATATTTT
TRBV2	TRBJ1-1	.	.	CASTERGLGYGTEAFF	TGTGCCAGCACCGAAAGGGGCCTCGGGTATGGAACTGAAGCTTTCTTT
TRBV10-2	TRBJ1-5	.	few	CASSESHIQPQHF	TGCGCCAGCAGTGAGTCTCATATCCAGCCCCAGCATTTT
TRBV19	TRBJ2-2	TRBD2	.	CASSIVGGNAGELFF	TGTGCCAGTAGTATAGTCGGGGGGAACGCCGGGGAGCTGTTTTTT
TRBV4-1	TRBJ2-1	.	many	CASSQEVVVYNEQFF	TGCGCCAGCAGCCAAGAAGTAGTCGTGTACAATGAGCAGTTCTTC
TRBV30	TRBJ1-5	TRBD1	.	CACNTGTETQPQHF	TGTGCCTGCAATACCGGGACAGAGACTCAGCCCCAGCATTTT
TRBV25-1	TRBJ2-6	TRBD1	.	CASSETRTGPSSGANVLTF	TGTGCCAGCAGTGAAACACGGACAGGGCCGTCCTCTGGGGCCAACGTCCTGACTTTC